This T cell receptor beta chain stems from a study of blood T cell repertoires in COVID-19. Sequenced by immunoSEQ multiplex PCR; TCRdb stores in-frame clones only, minus some. This sample has 150,000 to 180,000 clones; around 83% occur once, and the top ten carry 12%. Germline loops: CDR1 SGHRS, CDR2 YFSETQ. The CDR3 contains 18 residues. V lost 3 bases and J lost 0, with 19 bases in between. Sequencing input: peripheral blood. V usage is TRBV5-1 and J usage is TRBJ1-3; a weak D match, TRBD1 (5 bases). The source of this sequence is a woman aged 55-70 years with COVID-19, enrolled during active disease. The CDR3, as DNA: TGCGCCAGCAGCTCCGGAGTTATCACAGGCCTCTCTGGAAACACCATATATTTT. It translates to CASSSGVITGLSGNTIYF.